These 15 T cell receptor beta chains were all obtained from the same sample, sequenced in a study of tumor-infiltrating lymphocytes in primary liver carcinoma. It was from roughly 20-30 mg of unsorted bulk tissue that RNA and DNA were co-extracted. The input was 500 ng total RNA; TCR beta cDNA was made from it with a constant-region primer. What produced the TCR beta libraries was three nested multiplex PCR rounds using slightly modified ARM-PCR. The opening two PCR rounds, roughly 11 cycles each, paired TRBV1-TRBV30 forward primers with a C-beta reverse primer. From the multiplex PCR reads, TCRdb called clonotypes with MiXCR, one entry per CDR3 protein. The sample carries approximately 99,000 distinct CDR3 sequences, about three quarters recorded once. Sequencing input: liver tumor tissue from sampling region 5. The subset: tumor region T5, tumor centre. The receptors come from a woman in her sixties with primary liver carcinoma and hepatitis B virus infection.

Comment on this clonotype: It is likely a read error, because the conserved phenylalanine at the end of the CDR3 is missing. This rearrangement joins TRBV7-9 to TRBJ2-5; perhaps TRBD2 as D (5 bases). The V end was cut by 5 bases, the J end by 9 bases, with 16 bases between. This CDR3 region has 13 residues. Germline V gives CDR1 SEHNR, CDR2 FQNEAQ (reference sequence). CDR3 bases: TGTGCCAGCAGCCCAAGGGAGAGCGAGTCCCAGTACCTC. It translates to CASSPRESESQYL.

This rearrangement joins TRBV29-1 to TRBJ1-2, with D uncertain. Per germline, CDR1 SQVTM and CDR2 ANQGSEA. V lost 4 bases and J 8 bases, leaving 20 bases between the germline ends. The CDR3 length is 14 residues. CDR3 in amino acids: CSVARVARARGYTF. CDR3 DNA sequence: TGCAGCGTTGCCCGGGTGGCGCGCGCTCGCGGCTACACCTTC.

This clonotype was counted once. A read error may produce the germline difference seen at one junction end. The chain employs TRBV6-1 and TRBJ2-7; 9 bases are shared with TRBD2. Germline V gene data show CDR1 as MNHNS and CDR2 as SASEGT. This CDR3 comprises 15 residues. The CDR3 is CPSSESAGTSNEQYF. Here the CDR3 DNA reads TGTCCCAGCAGCGAATCAGCCGGGACTAGCAACGAGCAGTACTTC.

The chain recombines TRBV6-1 with TRBJ1-1, with D possibly matching TRBD1 (6 bases). The CDR3 is 15 amino acids. The ends were cut back, 4 bases at V and 11 bases at J, with 23 bases in the middle. Germline V gene data show CDR1 as MNHNS and CDR2 as SASEGT. CDR3 residues: CASSALRGLRDGAFF. CDR3 bases: TGTGCCAGCAGTGCCCTCAGGGGACTCCGCGATGGGGCTTTCTTT.

Regarding this clonotype: At one of its ends the junction is not consistent with the germline gene, which may arise from a read error. The chain combines TRBV5-1 with TRBJ2-6; tentatively, D is TRBD1 or TRBD2 (7 bases each). CDR3 length: 18 amino acids. CDR1 and CDR2 from the germline V gene are SGHRS and YFSETQ. DNA of the CDR3: TGCGCCTGCAGACGTCAAGGGGGCGGGAGCTCTGGGGCCAACGTCCTGACTTTC. Encoded protein: CACRRQGGGSSGANVLTF.

On this clonotype itself: A read error is possible here, since a much larger clone lies one base away. The rearrangement joins TRBV10-3 to TRBJ1-5; perhaps TRBD1 as D (6 bases). Germline lookup yields CDR1 ENHRY and CDR2 SYGVKD. The CDR3 has 14 residues. Trimming removed 7 bases at V and 3 bases at J, with 13 bases between. CDR3 nucleotides: TGTGCCATCACTCCAACAGGGAACAATCAGCCCCAGCATTTT. Amino acids: CAITPTGNNQPQHF.

A word on this clonotype: Mismatch with germline at one junction end may stem from a read error. The gene calls are TRBV11-1 and TRBJ2-6, with D tentatively TRBD1 (6 bases). The CDR3 contains 15 residues. CDR1 is SGHAT, CDR2 FQDESV, per germline (reference sequence). The CDR3 coding sequence is TGTGCCAGCAGCCCCTTGGGGGCTGGGGTCAACGTCCTGGCTTTC. Amino acids: CASSPLGAGVNVLAF.

Details on this clonotype: This may come from a read error, since a much larger clone is one base off. The CDR3, as DNA: TGTGCCAGCGGCTCGGGACTAGCGGGCTTCTACGAGCGGTACTTC. Translated, it gives CASGSGLAGFYERYF. The V and J genes are TRBV13 and TRBJ2-7; 12 nucleotides agree with TRBD2. This CDR3 has 15 residues. The germline CDR1 and CDR2 sequences are PRHDT and FYEKMQ (reference sequence).

This clonotype was seen a single time. At one of its ends the junction is not consistent with the germline gene, which may arise from a read error. The chain recombines TRBV11-2 with TRBJ1-6; 7 bases fit TRBD1. Germline assignment: CDR1 SGHAT and CDR2 FQNNGV. The CDR3 length is 15 residues. CDR3 region: CAIRTEGANNSPLHF. As DNA, the CDR3 is TGTGCCATCCGGACTGAGGGGGCGAATAATTCCCCCCTCCACTTT.

This clonotype occurred many times. This chain links TRBV29-1 with TRBJ2-2, with D possibly TRBD2 on 5 matching bases. The V and J ends lost 4 bases and 6 bases respectively, with 6 bases between them. Germline CDR1 and CDR2: SQVTM and ANQGSEA. CDR3 length: 11 amino acids. CDR3 protein: CSVGEPGELFF. The CDR3 DNA reads as TGCAGCGTTGGGGAGCCCGGGGAGCTGTTTTTT.

Points on this clonotype: Without the conserved terminal phenylalanine or tryptophan, this CDR3 likely stems from a read error. The rearrangement joins TRBV5-1 to TRBJ2-1, with D unresolved. V was trimmed by 0 bases and J by 8 bases, leaving 15 bases between them. The CDR3 is made up of 15 amino acids. The germline gives CDR1 SGHRS, CDR2 YFSETQ. The CDR3 bases are TGCGCCAGCAGCTTGGATACCGTCCCCGGTTATGAGCAGTTCTCC. This codes for CASSLDTVPGYEQFS.

The genes are TRBV11-1 and TRBJ2-2; D possibly corresponds to TRBD1 (5 bases). The CDR3 length is 14 residues. Trimming stripped 6 bases from V and 13 bases from J, with 21 bases between. CDR1 is SGHAT, CDR2 FQDESV, per germline (reference sequence). For the CDR3, the DNA is TGTGCCAGCAGACCGAGCCTTAACACCAGGGTGCTGTTTTTT. It yields the protein CASRPSLNTRVLFF.

The chain uses TRBV19 and TRBJ1-1, with D perhaps TRBD1 (6 bases). Germline CDR1 reads LNHDA; CDR2 reads SQIVND (reference sequence). The V and J ends lost 8 bases and 3 bases respectively, with 10 bases between them. The CDR3 totals 12 residues. The CDR3: CASRRGDTEAFF. The CDR3, as DNA: TGTGCCAGTCGGAGGGGGGACACTGAAGCTTTCTTT. Looking up the rest from reference TRBV19 and TRBJ1-1 gives the full variable domain: DGGITQSPKYLFRKEGQNVTLSCEQNLNHDAMYWYRQDPGQGLRLIYYSQIVNDFQKGDIAEGYSVSREKKESFPLTVTSAQKNPTAFYLCASRRGDTEAFFGQGTRLTVV.

The gene calls are TRBV11-2 and TRBJ1-4, with a possible D match to TRBD1 (5 bases). With 5 bases removed from V and 6 bases from J, the gap between germline ends came to 13 bases. The germline V gene encodes CDR1 SGHAT and CDR2 FQNNGV. This CDR3 has 14 amino acids. In DNA form, the CDR3 reads TGTGCCAGCAGCCAGGGACGCGTCTATGAAAAACTGTTTTTT. Translation gives CASSQGRVYEKLFF.

Worth noting for this clonotype: Because it lacks the conserved phenylalanine or tryptophan at the end, this CDR3 is likely a read error. It is unclear where the CDR3 begins or ends on the DNA, so no DNA is shown, and the CDR3 is as TCRdb lists it. The genes are TRBV13 and TRBJ1-1; the table's D call, TRBD1, has no DNA check behind it. Germline-derived CDR1 and CDR2 are PRHDT and FYEKMQ (reference sequence). The CDR3 extends over 15 residues, inclusive of both ends. The CDR3 reads CASSLEGTVNTEVFS.